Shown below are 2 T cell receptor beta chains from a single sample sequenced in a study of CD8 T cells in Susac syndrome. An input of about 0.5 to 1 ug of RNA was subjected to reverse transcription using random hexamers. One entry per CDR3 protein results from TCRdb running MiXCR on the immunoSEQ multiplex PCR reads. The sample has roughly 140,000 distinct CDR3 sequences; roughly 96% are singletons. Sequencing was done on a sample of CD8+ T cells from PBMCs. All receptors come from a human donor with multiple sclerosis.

The CDR3 nucleotides are TGTGCCAGCTCACCGGTACTAGGGGCAGATACGCAGTATTTT. As protein: CASSPVLGADTQYF. V gene TRBV18 combines with J gene TRBJ2-3; D assignment may be TRBD1 or TRBD2 (5 bases each). Trimming removed 3 bases at V and 4 bases at J, with 11 bases between. The CDR3 loop spans 14 amino acids. From germline, CDR1 is KGHSH and CDR2 LQKENI.

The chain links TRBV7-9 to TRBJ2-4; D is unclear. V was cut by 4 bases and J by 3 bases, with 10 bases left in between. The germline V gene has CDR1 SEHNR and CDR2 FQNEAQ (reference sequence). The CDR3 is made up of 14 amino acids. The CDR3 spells CASSSVGFKNIQYF. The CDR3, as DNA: TGTGCCAGCAGCTCTGTGGGGTTCAAAAACATTCAGTACTTC.